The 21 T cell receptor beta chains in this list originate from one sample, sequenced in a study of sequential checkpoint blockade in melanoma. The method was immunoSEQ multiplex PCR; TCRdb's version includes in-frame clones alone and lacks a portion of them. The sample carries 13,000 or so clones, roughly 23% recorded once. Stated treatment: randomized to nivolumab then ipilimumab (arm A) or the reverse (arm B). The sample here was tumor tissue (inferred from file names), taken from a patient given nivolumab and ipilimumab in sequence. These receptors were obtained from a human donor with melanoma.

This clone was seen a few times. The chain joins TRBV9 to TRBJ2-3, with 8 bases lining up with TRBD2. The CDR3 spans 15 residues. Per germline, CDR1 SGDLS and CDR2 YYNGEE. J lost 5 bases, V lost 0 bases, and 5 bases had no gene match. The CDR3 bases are TGTGCCAGCAGCGTAGCGGCGAGCGGGAGAGATACGCAGTATTTT. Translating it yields CASSVAASGRDTQYF. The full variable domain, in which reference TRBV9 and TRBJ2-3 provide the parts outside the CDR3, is DSGVTQTPKHLITATGQRVTLRCSPRSGDLSVYWYQQSLDQGLQFLIQYYNGEERAKGNILERFSAQQFPDLHSELNLSSLELGDSALYFCASSVAASGRDTQYFGPGTRLTVL.

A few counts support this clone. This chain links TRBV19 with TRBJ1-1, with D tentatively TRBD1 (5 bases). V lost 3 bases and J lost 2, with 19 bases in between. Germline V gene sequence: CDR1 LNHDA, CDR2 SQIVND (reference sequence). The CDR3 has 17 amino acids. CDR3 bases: TGTGCCAGTAGTATCGCCAGGGTCCTTCTTGGAAACACTGAAGCTTTCTTT. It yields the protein CASSIARVLLGNTEAFF.

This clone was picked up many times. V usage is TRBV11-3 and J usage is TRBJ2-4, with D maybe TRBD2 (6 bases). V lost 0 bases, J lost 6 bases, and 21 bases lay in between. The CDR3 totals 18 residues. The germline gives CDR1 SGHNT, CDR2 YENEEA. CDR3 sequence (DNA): TGTGCCAGCAGCTTAGAAGGTCCGGGGGTCTTAGGTGGAAACATTCAGTACTTC. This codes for CASSLEGPGVLGGNIQYF.

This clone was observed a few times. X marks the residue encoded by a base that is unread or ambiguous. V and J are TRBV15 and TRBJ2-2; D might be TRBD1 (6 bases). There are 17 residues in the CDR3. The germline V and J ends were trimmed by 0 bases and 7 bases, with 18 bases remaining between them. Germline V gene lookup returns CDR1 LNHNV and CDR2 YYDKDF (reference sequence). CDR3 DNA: TGTGCCACCAGCAGAGACCGGGGCWGGGGGCTGGGCGGGGAGCTGTTTTTT. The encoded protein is CATSRDRGXGLGGELFF.

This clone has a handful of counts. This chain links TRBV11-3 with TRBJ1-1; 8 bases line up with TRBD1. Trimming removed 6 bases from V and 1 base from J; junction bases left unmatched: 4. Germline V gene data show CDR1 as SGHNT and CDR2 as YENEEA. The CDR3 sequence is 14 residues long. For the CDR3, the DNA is TGTGCCAGCAGACCCGACAGGGGGAACACTGAAGCTTTCTTT. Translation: CASRPDRGNTEAFF.

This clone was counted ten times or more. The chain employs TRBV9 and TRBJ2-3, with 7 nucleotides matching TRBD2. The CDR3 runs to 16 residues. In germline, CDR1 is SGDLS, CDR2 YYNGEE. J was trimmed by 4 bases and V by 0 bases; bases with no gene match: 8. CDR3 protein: CASSVGHGGVADTQYF. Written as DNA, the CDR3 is TGTGCCAGCAGCGTAGGTCATGGGGGGGTTGCAGATACGCAGTATTTT.

The CDR3 DNA reads as TGTGCCAGCAGCGTAGAGGCAGTTAACGGGGAGCAGTACTTC. It encodes CASSVEAVNGEQYF. The chain has TRBV9 and TRBJ2-7; D unclear. Trimming cost V 0 bases and J 7 bases, with 14 bases left between them. CDR3 length equals 14 residues. Germline CDR1 and CDR2: SGDLS and YYNGEE.

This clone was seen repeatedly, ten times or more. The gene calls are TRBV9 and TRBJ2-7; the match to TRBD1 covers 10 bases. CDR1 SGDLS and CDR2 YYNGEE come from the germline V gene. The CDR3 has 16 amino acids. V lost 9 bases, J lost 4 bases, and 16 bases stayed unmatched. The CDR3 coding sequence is TGTGCCACCTACCCCCCGGGACAGGGGCGGTTTTACGAGCAGTACTTC. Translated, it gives CATYPPGQGRFYEQYF.

CDR3 nucleotide sequence: TGTGCCAGCAGTCCCAAGGCAAGGGCAGTCGGTTATCAGCCCCAGCATTTT. This translates into CASSPKARAVGYQPQHF. J is TRBJ1-5 and V is TRBV28, with no clear D. This CDR3 is built from 17 residues. CDR1 is MDHEN and CDR2 is SYDVKM in the germline V gene. V lost 5 bases to trimming and J lost 5 bases, with 22 bases between them.

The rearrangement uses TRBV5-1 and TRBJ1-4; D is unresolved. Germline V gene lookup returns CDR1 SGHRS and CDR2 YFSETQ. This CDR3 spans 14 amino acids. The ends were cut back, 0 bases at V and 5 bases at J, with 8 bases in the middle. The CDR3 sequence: CASSLGSQNEKLFF. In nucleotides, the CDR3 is TGCGCCAGCAGCTTGGGCAGCCAAAATGAAAAACTGTTTTTT.

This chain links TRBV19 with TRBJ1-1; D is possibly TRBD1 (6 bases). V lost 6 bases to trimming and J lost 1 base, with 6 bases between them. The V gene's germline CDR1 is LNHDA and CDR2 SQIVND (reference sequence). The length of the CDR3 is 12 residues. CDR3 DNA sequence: TGTGCCAGTAGAGGGGGGAACACTGAAGCTTTCTTT. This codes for CASRGGNTEAFF.

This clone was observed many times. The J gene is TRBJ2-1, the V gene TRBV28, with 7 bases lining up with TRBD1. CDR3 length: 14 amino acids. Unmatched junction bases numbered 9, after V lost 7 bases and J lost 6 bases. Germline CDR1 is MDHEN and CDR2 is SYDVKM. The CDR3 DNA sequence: TGTGCCAGCACCGCAGGGGGAGATGGCAATGAGCAGTTCTTC. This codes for CASTAGGDGNEQFF.

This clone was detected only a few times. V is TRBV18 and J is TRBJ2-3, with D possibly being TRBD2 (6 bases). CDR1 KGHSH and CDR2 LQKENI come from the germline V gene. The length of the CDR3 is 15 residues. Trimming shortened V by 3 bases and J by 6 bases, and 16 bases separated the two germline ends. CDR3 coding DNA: TGTGCCAGCTCACCCCTCCGGGCGGGGACCGATACGCAGTATTTT. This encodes CASSPLRAGTDTQYF.

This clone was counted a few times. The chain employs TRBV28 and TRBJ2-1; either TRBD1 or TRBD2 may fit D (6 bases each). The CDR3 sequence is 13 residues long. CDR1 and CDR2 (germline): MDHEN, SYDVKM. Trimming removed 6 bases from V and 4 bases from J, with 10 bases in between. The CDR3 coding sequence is TGTGCCAGCAGGGGGGGCCCTTACAATGAGCAGTTCTTC. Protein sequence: CASRGGPYNEQFF.

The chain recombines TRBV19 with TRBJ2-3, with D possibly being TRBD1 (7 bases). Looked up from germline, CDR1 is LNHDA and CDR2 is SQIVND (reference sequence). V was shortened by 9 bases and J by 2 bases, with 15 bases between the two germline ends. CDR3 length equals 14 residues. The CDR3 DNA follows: TGTGCCAGCCGCGGAGGGGGCATCACAGATACGCAGTATTTT. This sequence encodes CASRGGGITDTQYF. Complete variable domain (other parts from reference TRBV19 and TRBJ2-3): DGGITQSPKYLFRKEGQNVTLSCEQNLNHDAMYWYRQDPGQGLRLIYYSQIVNDFQKGDIAEGYSVSREKKESFPLTVTSAQKNPTAFYLCASRGGGITDTQYFGPGTRLTVL.

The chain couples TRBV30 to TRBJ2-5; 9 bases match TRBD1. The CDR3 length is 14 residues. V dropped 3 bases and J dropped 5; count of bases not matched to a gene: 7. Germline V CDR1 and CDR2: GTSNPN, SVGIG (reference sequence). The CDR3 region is CAWSADRGTETQYF. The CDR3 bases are TGTGCCTGGAGCGCGGACAGGGGCACGGAGACCCAGTACTTC. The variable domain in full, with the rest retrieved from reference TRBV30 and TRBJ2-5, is SQTIHQWPATLVQPVGSPLSLECTVEGTSNPNLYWYRQAAGRGLQLLFYSVGIGQISSEVPQNLSASRPQDRQFILSSKKLLLSDSGFYLCAWSADRGTETQYFGPGTRLLVL.

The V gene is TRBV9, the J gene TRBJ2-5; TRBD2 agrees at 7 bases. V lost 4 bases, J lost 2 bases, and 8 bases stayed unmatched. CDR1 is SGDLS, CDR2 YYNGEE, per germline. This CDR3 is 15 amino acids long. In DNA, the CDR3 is TGTGCCAGCAGCCGGGGGGTAGCGCCTCAAGAGACCCAGTACTTC. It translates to CASSRGVAPQETQYF.

CDR3 loop: CSFQEGGYGYTF. The DNA for the CDR3 is TGCAGCTTCCAGGAAGGGGGCTATGGCTACACCTTC. The chain uses TRBV29-1 and TRBJ1-2; TRBD1 is a possible D gene (6 bases). Trimming shortened V by 8 bases and J by 4 bases, and 14 bases separated the two germline ends. This CDR3 region has 12 residues. Germline loops: CDR1 SQVTM, CDR2 ANQGSEA.

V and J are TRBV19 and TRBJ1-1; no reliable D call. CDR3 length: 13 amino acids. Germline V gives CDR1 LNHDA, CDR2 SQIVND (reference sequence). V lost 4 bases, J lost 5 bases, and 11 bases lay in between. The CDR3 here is CASSRAVRTEAFF. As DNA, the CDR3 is TGTGCCAGTAGTAGAGCGGTTAGGACTGAAGCTTTCTTT.

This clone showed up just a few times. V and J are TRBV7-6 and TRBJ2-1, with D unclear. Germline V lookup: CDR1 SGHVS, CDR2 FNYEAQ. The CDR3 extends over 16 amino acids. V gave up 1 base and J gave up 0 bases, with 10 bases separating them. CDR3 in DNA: TGTGCCAGCAGCTTAGGAGGCATGAGCTCCTACAATGAGCAGTTCTTC. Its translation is CASSLGGMSSYNEQFF.

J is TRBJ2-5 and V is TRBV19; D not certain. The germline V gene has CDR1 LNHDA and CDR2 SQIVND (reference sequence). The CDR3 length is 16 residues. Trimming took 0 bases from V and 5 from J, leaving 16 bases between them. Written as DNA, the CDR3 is TGTGCCAGTAGTATAGATCCTCTTGTATCTTCGGAGACCCAGTACTTC. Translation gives CASSIDPLVSSETQYF.